Listed below are T cell receptor beta chains from one sample, sequenced in a study of T cells in Graves' hyperthyroidism and ophthalmopathy. MiXCR, run by TCRdb on the multiplex PCR reads, gives a single entry per CDR3 protein. The repertoire has 300,000 to 350,000 distinct CDR3 sequences, around 23% of them found once; the top ten carry roughly 52%. Sequencing was performed on blood. Source of these receptors: a woman aged 50 to 60 with Graves' hyperthyroidism. CDR3s include the opening cysteine and the closing phenylalanine or tryptophan. The D gene is left open where the match is weak. Rows may omit the clone size; those that give it use once, few, many or a size class.

>TRBV30|13|many|TRBD1|TRBJ1-2
TGTGCCTGGAACGGACAGGGGATGGATGGCTACACCTTC
CAWNGQGMDGYTF
>TRBV20-1|14|many|TRBD1|TRBJ1-5
TGCAGTGCCACTTCGGACAGGGGATGGGAGCCCCAGCATTTT
CSATSDRGWEPQHF
>TRBV5-6|13|many|.|TRBJ1-5
TGTGCCAGCAGCTTGGTCGGGGAACAGCCCCAGCATTTT
CASSLVGEQPQHF
>TRBV10-1|13|few|.|TRBJ2-3
TGCGCCAGCAGTGAGTCCCCGACAGCATCGCAGTATTTT
CASSESPTASQYF
>TRBV7-2|15|many|.|TRBJ2-1
TGTGCCAGCAGCTTAGGTCCGGGATCCTACAATGAGCAGTTCTTC
CASSLGPGSYNEQFF
>TRBV7-7|16|.|.|TRBJ2-2
TGTGCTAGCAGCCCCTCCCCGGGACTTCACACCGGGGAGCTGTTTTTT
CASSPSPGLHTGELFF
>TRBV18|15|few|.|TRBJ1-3
TGTGCCAGCTCACCAGTGGCCGGATCTGGAAACACCATATATTTT
CASSPVAGSGNTIYF
>TRBV7-3|19|.|TRBD2|TRBJ2-1
TGTGCCAGCAGCTTAACCCCCCGGGTTAGCGGGAAGTCGGGGAATGAGCAGTTCTTC
CASSLTPRVSGKSGNEQFF
>TRBV7-9|15|many|TRBD1|TRBJ2-2
TGTGCCAGCAGCTTGGGACAGCCGAACACCGGGGAGCTGTTTTTT
CASSLGQPNTGELFF
>TRBV3-1|15|few|.|TRBJ2-5
TGTGCCAGCAGCCCCAGGGGTAGGGGCCGGGAGACCCAGTACTTC
CASSPRGRGRETQYF
>TRBV2|15|.|TRBD1|TRBJ1-1
TGTGCCAGCAGTCGGACAGGGGCACGGGAGACTGAAGCTTTCTTT
CASSRTGARETEAFF
>TRBV6-1|17|many|TRBD1|TRBJ1-2
TGTGCCAGCAGTCTGGGACAGGGGACCGCCAACACCTATGGCTACACCTTC
CASSLGQGTANTYGYTF
>TRBV5-1|13|once|.|TRBJ1-6
TGCGCCAGCAGCTTGGAACCCAATTCACCCCTCCACTTT
CASSLEPNSPLHF
>TRBV4-1|16|.|.|TRBJ2-7
TGCGCCAGCAGCCAAGGCCGGGACTCTGGCGGTCAGAAGCAGTACTTC
CASSQGRDSGGQKQYF
>TRBV20-1|15|.|TRBD2|TRBJ2-1
TGCAGTGCTGGCAAACTAGCGGTGTCCTACAATGAGCAGTTCTTC
CSAGKLAVSYNEQFF
>TRBV20-1|15|many|TRBD1|TRBJ1-5
TGCAGTGCTAGAGTCGGGACAGGGTACAATCAGCCCCAGCATTTT
CSARVGTGYNQPQHF
>TRBV20-1|13|many|.|TRBJ1-1
TGCAGTGCCCCGGGATTCATGAACACTGAAGCTTTCTTT
CSAPGFMNTEAFF
>TRBV7-7|14|many|.|TRBJ2-1
TGTGCTAGCAGCTTAGATTGGGGGGCCAGTGAGCAGTTCTTC
CASSLDWGASEQFF
>TRBV4-2|15|few|.|TRBJ2-1
TGTGCCAGCAGCCAAGACTTGTTGAGTATCAGTGAGCAGTTCTTC
CASSQDLLSISEQFF
>TRBV12-3/TRBV12-4|18|many|TRBD2|TRBJ2-7
TGTGCCAGCAGTCCCGGGACTAGCGGGCGGTTAAGCTCCTACGAGCAGTACTTC
CASSPGTSGRLSSYEQYF
>TRBV5-8|14|many|.|TRBJ2-1
TGTGCCACCGGAAGGACTCCTCTAAACAATGAGCAGTTCTTC
CATGRTPLNNEQFF
>TRBV27|14|many|.|TRBJ2-2
TGTGCCAGTCTATCACGGAGTTTGAGCGGGGAGCTGTTTTTT
CASLSRSLSGELFF
>TRBV13|14|many|TRBD1|TRBJ1-1
TGTGCCAGCCGCCGTACAGGGGGAGACACTGAAGCTTTCTTT
CASRRTGGDTEAFF
>TRBV18|14|many|.|TRBJ1-1
TGTGCCAGCTCACCAAAACAGGGAGCCACTGAAGCTTTCTTT
CASSPKQGATEAFF
>TRBV7-3|16|.|.|TRBJ1-1
TGTGCCAGCAGCTTAGCGTATGACAGAAAAAACACTGAAGCTTTCTTT
CASSLAYDRKNTEAFF
>TRBV10-3|15|many|.|TRBJ2-7
TGTGCCATCAGTGGTAGGGTAGCGGAAGCCTACGAGCAGTACTTC
CAISGRVAEAYEQYF
>TRBV4-1|15|.|TRBD2|TRBJ2-7
TGCGCCAGCAGCCAAGAACTAGCGGGAGCTTACGAGCAGTACTTC
CASSQELAGAYEQYF
>TRBV20-1|14|few|TRBD1|TRBJ2-3
TGCAGTGCCCCCGACAGGGGGTCGACAGATACGCAGTATTTT
CSAPDRGSTDTQYF
>TRBV6-2/TRBV6-3|13|many|TRBD2|TRBJ2-3
TGTGCCAGCCAGCGGGACGCCACAGATACGCAGTATTTT
CASQRDATDTQYF
>TRBV29-1|13|.|.|TRBJ1-1
TGCAGCGTTGTTGGGCAGGGGAACACTGAAGCTTTCTTT
CSVVGQGNTEAFF
>TRBV5-6|15|few|.|TRBJ2-7
TGTGCCAGCAGCTTGGGCGAGCGGACCAACTACGAGCAGTACTTC
CASSLGERTNYEQYF
>TRBV12-3/TRBV12-4|15|.|TRBD1|TRBJ1-5
TGTGCCAGCAGTTACCAGGGGGCGAGCAATCAGCCCCAGCATTTT
CASSYQGASNQPQHF
>TRBV19|14|.|TRBD2|TRBJ2-1
TGTGCCAGTAGGAAGCGGGAGGGCTCCAATGAGCAGTTCTTC
CASRKREGSNEQFF
>TRBV18|16|many|TRBD2|TRBJ2-7
TGTGCCAGCTCACCATTTTTACTAGCGGGAAGGTACGAGCAGTACTTC
CASSPFLLAGRYEQYF
>TRBV28|12|many|.|TRBJ2-7
TGTGCCAGCGTTGGCCTGGGCATGGAGCAGTACTTC
CASVGLGMEQYF
>TRBV5-4|14|few|.|TRBJ2-7
TGTGCCAGCAGCCTTAAGGGGATTTCCTACGAGCAGTACTTC
CASSLKGISYEQYF
>TRBV30|14|many|TRBD2|TRBJ2-1
TGTGCCTGGAGACTAGCGGGAGGCTCCTCTGAGCAGTTCTTC
CAWRLAGGSSEQFF
>TRBV9|15|many|.|TRBJ1-5
TGTGCCAGCAGCCCCGAGGGGGGGCCCAATCAGCCCCAGCATTTT
CASSPEGGPNQPQHF
>TRBV7-9|13|many|.|TRBJ1-2
TGTGCCAGCAGCTTAGCGGCCCAGGAGGGCTACACCTTC
CASSLAAQEGYTF
>TRBV28|15|.|.|TRBJ2-1
TGTGCCAGCAGTTCTAGCCGGCGAGGCGGGAATGAGCAGTTCTTC
CASSSSRRGGNEQFF
>TRBV7-9|14|few|.|TRBJ1-1
TGTGCCAGCAGTTTCCTAGGGACACTAGGCGAAGCTTTCTTT
CASSFLGTLGEAFF
>TRBV29-1|13|many|.|TRBJ1-2
TGCAGCGTTCCTACCGGGACTAACTATGGCTACACCTTC
CSVPTGTNYGYTF
>TRBV6-1|17|many|TRBD2|TRBJ2-7
TGTGCCAGCAGTGTACCCGGGGCTAGCGGGACGACCTACGAGCAGTACTTC
CASSVPGASGTTYEQYF
>TRBV24-1|15|.|TRBD2|TRBJ2-1
TGTGCCACCAGTGACCGAGGACTAGCGGGGGGACCTGCGTTCTTC
CATSDRGLAGGPAFF
>TRBV19|13|.|.|TRBJ1-3
TGTGCCAGTAGTACCACGAGTGGAAACACCATATATTTT
CASSTTSGNTIYF
>TRBV19|14|.|TRBD1|TRBJ1-1
TGTGCCAGTAGTGGGGGACAGGGGAGCACTGAAGCTTTCTTT
CASSGGQGSTEAFF
>TRBV20-1|14|many|TRBD1|TRBJ2-3
TGCAGTGCTAGCGACAGGGGGCGGACAGATACGCAGTATTTT
CSASDRGRTDTQYF
>TRBV27|14|many|.|TRBJ2-5
TGTGCCAGCAGTTTCGGGGGACAGCTCGGGACCCAGTACTTC
CASSFGGQLGTQYF
>TRBV28|14|many|.|TRBJ1-4
TGTGCCAGCAGTCCACGGGGGGGTCATGAAAAACTGTTTTTT
CASSPRGGHEKLFF
>TRBV20-1|14|many|.|TRBJ2-7
TGCAGTGCTAGAGATGTGAAGCGCCCCTACGAGCAGTACTTC
CSARDVKRPYEQYF
>TRBV30|13|many|.|TRBJ2-2
TGTGCCTGGGGTGTACGGTCCACCGGGGAGCTGTTTTTT
CAWGVRSTGELFF
>TRBV29-1|15|.|.|TRBJ1-5
TGCAGCGTTGAAAATACAGAGTATAGCAATCAGCCCCAGCATTTT
CSVENTEYSNQPQHF
>TRBV27|16|.|TRBD1|TRBJ2-1
TGTGCCAGCAGTCCATACAGGGGGCGCGAAGACAATGAGCAGTTCTTC
CASSPYRGREDNEQFF
>TRBV2|19|.|.|TRBJ2-6
TGTGCCAGCAGTGAAGGGTTAGGGGGGGTCGGCTCTGGGGCCAACGTCCTGACTTTC
CASSEGLGGVGSGANVLTF
>TRBV6-5|15|many|.|TRBJ1-1
TGTGCCAGCAGTTACTCGGACAGACCGAACACTGAAGCTTTCTTT
CASSYSDRPNTEAFF
>TRBV7-9|15|.|.|TRBJ2-7
TGCGCCAGCAGCCAAGCAAGCGGGCAACTCTACGAGCAGTACTTC
CASSQASGQLYEQYF
>TRBV4-2|16|.|TRBD1|TRBJ2-7
TGTGCCAGCAACCAAGAGCTCAGGACAGGCTCCTACGAGCAGTACTTC
CASNQELRTGSYEQYF
>TRBV19|15|.|.|TRBJ1-5
TGTGCCAGTAGTCCACAGGGAGTCAGCAATCAGCCCCAGCATTTT
CASSPQGVSNQPQHF
>TRBV6-1|14|few|.|TRBJ2-7
TGTGCCAGCAGCCCAGTGACAGGAACCTACGAGCAGTACTTC
CASSPVTGTYEQYF
>TRBV28|13|many|.|TRBJ2-7
TGTGCCAGCAGTTTCGGCCAGGGAGGCCAGCAGTACTTC
CASSFGQGGQQYF